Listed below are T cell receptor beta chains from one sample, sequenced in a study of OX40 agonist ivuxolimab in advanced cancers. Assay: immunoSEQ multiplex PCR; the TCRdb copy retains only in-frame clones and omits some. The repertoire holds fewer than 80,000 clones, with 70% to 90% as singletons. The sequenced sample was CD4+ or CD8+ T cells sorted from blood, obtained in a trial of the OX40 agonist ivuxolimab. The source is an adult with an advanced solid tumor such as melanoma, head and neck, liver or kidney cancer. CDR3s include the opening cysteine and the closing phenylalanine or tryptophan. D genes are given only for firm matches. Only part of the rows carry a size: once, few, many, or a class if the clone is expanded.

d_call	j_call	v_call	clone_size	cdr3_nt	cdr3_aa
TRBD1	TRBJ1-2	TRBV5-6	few	TGTGCCAGCAGCTCCGACAGGGGGAGGCGAGGCTACACCTTC	CASSSDRGRRGYTF
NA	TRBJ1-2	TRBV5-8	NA	TGTGCCAGCTCGATTCAGGGTATCTATGGCTACACCTTC	CASSIQGIYGYTF
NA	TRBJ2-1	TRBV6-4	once	TGTGCCAGCAGTGACTCGCCCTTGGGTTCAGTCGGCTACAATGAGCAGTTCTTC	CASSDSPLGSVGYNEQFF
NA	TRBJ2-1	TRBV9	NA	TGTGCCAGCAGCGTAGGGCTGGCGGTGACCAATGAGCAGTTCTTC	CASSVGLAVTNEQFF
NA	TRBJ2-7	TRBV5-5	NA	TGTGCCAGCAGCTTGGGGCAGGGATCTCCCTACGAGCAGTACTTC	CASSLGQGSPYEQYF
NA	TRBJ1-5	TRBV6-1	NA	TGTGCCAGCAGTGCCTACACCAATCAGCCCCAGCATTTT	CASSAYTNQPQHF
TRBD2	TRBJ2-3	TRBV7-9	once	TGTGCCAGCAGCCATACGGGACTATCAGATACGCAGTATTTT	CASSHTGLSDTQYF
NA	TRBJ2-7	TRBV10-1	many	TGCGCCAGCAGTTCCTCCTACGAGCAGTACTTC	CASSSSYEQYF
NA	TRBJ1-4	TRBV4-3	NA	TGCGCCAGCAGCCTGAGAGGTTCTCAGGAAAAACTGTTTTTT	CASSLRGSQEKLFF
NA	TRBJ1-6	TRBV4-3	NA	TGCGCCAGCAGCCAAGCGGATAATTCACCCCTCCACTTT	CASSQADNSPLHF
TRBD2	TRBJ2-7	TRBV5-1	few	TGCGCCAGCAGCTTGGCGGGAGGAAGCCACGAGCAGTACTTC	CASSLAGGSHEQYF
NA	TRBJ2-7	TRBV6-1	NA	TGTGCCAGCAGTGAAGGGTGGAGACAGCAGTACTTC	CASSEGWRQQYF
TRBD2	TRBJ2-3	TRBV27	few	TGTGCCAGCAGCCAACGAGGGACTAGCGGGGGGGCGAGGACAGATACGCAGTATTTT	CASSQRGTSGGARTDTQYF
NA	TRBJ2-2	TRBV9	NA	TGTGCCAGCAGCGCCCCGACGGGGCCCACCGGGGAGCTGTTTTTT	CASSAPTGPTGELFF
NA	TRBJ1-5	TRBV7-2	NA	TGTGCCAGCAGCTTAGAGGGGCGGCAGCCCCAGCATTTT	CASSLEGRQPQHF
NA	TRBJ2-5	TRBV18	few	TGTGCCAGCTCCCCCGCGGGAAGTGAGACCCAGTACTTC	CASSPAGSETQYF
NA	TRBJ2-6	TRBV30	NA	TGTGCCTGGAGTGTATTTCGTGGCTCTGGGGCCAACGTCCTGACTTTC	CAWSVFRGSGANVLTF
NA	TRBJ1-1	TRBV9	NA	TGTGCCAGCAGCGTAGGAGGAGAGACGAGGACTGAAGCTTTCTTT	CASSVGGETRTEAFF
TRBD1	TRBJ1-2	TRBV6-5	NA	TGTGCCAGCAGTTACTCTGGGACAGGGAGTTACGGCTACACCTTC	CASSYSGTGSYGYTF
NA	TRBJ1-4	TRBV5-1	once	TGCGCCAGCAGCCCCCAGGGGTTGACTAATGAAAAACTGTTTTTT	CASSPQGLTNEKLFF
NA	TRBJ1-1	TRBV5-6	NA	TGTGCCAGCAGCTTCACGCCCGGGGGTTTAGTGGGGAACACTGAAGCTTTCTTT	CASSFTPGGLVGNTEAFF
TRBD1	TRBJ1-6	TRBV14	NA	TGTGCCAGCAGCTTGCGGACAGGGGGCAATTCACCCCTCCACTTT	CASSLRTGGNSPLHF
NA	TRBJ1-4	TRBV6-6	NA	TGTGCCAGCAGTGTACAGGGACGGGAAAAACTGTTTTTT	CASSVQGREKLFF
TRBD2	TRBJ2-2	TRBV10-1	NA	TGCGCCAGCAGTGGACTAGCGGGAGGGGAGCTGTTTTTT	CASSGLAGGELFF
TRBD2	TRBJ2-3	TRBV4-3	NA	TGCGCCAGCAGCCAAGGACTAGCGGGGGGGCCGTGGACGCAGTATTTT	CASSQGLAGGPWTQYF
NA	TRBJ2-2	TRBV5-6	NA	TGTGCCAGCAGCTTGGCAAGGGATGACACCGGGGAGCTGTTTTTT	CASSLARDDTGELFF
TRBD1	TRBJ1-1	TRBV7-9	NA	TGTGCCAGCAGCTTAGGGACAGGACGAGGGATCACTGAAGCTTTCTTT	CASSLGTGRGITEAFF
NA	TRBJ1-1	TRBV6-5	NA	TGTGCCAGCAGTCGTCCCCGGGGAGTGGAGACTGAAGCTTTCTTT	CASSRPRGVETEAFF
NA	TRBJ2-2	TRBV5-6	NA	TGTGCCAGCAGCTTGAGGGTCACCGGGGAGCTGTTTTTT	CASSLRVTGELFF
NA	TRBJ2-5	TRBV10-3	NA	TGTGCCATCAGTGAGTCATGGGGCGGAGAGACCCAGTACTTC	CAISESWGGETQYF
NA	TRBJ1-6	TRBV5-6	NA	TGTGCCAGCAGCGGGGGGACGGATTATAATTCACCCCTCCACTTT	CASSGGTDYNSPLHF
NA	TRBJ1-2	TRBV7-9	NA	TGTGCCAGCAGCTGGGAGGGCTATGGCTACGCCTTC	CASSWEGYGYAF
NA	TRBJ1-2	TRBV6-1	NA	TGTGCCAGCAGCGCAACAGGGACTGGCTACACCTTC	CASSATGTGYTF
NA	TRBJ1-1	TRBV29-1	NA	TGCAGCGTTGAGCAGGGGAGGGCTGAAGCTTTCTTT	CSVEQGRAEAFF
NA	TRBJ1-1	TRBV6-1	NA	TGTGCCAGCAGTGTAATAAGCAGGGACACTGAAGCTTTCTTT	CASSVISRDTEAFF
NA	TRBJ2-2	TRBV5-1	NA	TGCGCCAGCAGGCTTAATCTCGACAGAGACACCGGGGAGCTGTTTTTT	CASRLNLDRDTGELFF
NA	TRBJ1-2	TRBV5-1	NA	TGCGCCAGCAGCCTCGGACAGAACTATGGCTACACCTTC	CASSLGQNYGYTF
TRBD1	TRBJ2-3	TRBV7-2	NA	TGTGCCAGCAGCCATTGGACAGGGGAGGCAGATACGCAGTATTTT	CASSHWTGEADTQYF
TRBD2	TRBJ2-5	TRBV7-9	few	TGTGCCAGCAGCTTTAGCGGGGGGGCAATCCGAGAGACCCAGTACTTC	CASSFSGGAIRETQYF
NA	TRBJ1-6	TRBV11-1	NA	TGTGCCAGCAGCCGCTCGACAGATAATTCACCCCTCCACTTT	CASSRSTDNSPLHF
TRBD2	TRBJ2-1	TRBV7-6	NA	TGTGCCAGCAGCTTATTAGCGGGAGGGTCCAATGAGCAGTTCTTC	CASSLLAGGSNEQFF
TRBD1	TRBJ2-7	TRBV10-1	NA	TGCGCCAGCAGTGCCCCGGACAGGGGCACCTACGAGCAGTACTTC	CASSAPDRGTYEQYF
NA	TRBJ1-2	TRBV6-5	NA	TGTGCCAGCATCGACCTAAACTATGGCTACACCTTC	CASIDLNYGYTF
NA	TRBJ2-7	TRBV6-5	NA	TGTGCCAGCAGTGAATGGCAGGGCTACGAGCAGTACTTC	CASSEWQGYEQYF
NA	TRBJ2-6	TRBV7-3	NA	TGTGCCAGCAGCTCATCCAGCGCCTCTGGGGCCAACGTCCTGACTTTC	CASSSSSASGANVLTF
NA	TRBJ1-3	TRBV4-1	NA	TGCGCCAGCAGCCCCGGGGCCGCCGAGAACACCATATATTTT	CASSPGAAENTIYF
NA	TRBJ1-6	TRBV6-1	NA	TGTGCCAGCAGTGAAGCTCTTCATTCACCCCTCCACTTT	CASSEALHSPLHF
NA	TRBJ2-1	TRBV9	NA	TGTGCCAGCGGTATACGGGAGACCTACAATGAGCAGTTCTTC	CASGIRETYNEQFF
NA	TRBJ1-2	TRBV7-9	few	TGTGCCAGCACGGGGGGGAACTATGGCTACACCTTC	CASTGGNYGYTF
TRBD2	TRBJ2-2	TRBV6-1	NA	TGTGCCAGCAGTGAAAGATGGTCGGGACTAGCGGGAGGGCCATCCGGGGAGCTGTTTTTT	CASSERWSGLAGGPSGELFF
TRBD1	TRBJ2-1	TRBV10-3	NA	TGTGCCATCAGTGACCATTCCCCATCACAGGGGGCAGGGAATGAGCAGTTCTTC	CAISDHSPSQGAGNEQFF
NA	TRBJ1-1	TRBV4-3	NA	TGCGCCAGCAGCCAAGATGGGGCCGCAAGCACTGAAGCTTTCTTT	CASSQDGAASTEAFF
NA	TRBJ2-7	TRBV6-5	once	TGTGCCATCAGTCCCTACAGGGAGGGAGAGCAGTACTTC	CAISPYREGEQYF
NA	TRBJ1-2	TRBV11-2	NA	TGTGCCAGCAGCCTCCTTATGGGGAGTAAAGATGGCTACACCTTC	CASSLLMGSKDGYTF